This TCR beta chain was obtained from a study of cytomegalovirus exposure and HLA in healthy donors. A multiplex PCR was run with 60 Vbeta primers and 13 Jbeta primers. Assay: immunoSEQ multiplex PCR; the TCRdb copy retains only in-frame clones and omits some. The sample holds around 140,000 clones. General study results and limits: Being indistinguishable, some V segments were excluded, TRBV6-2 and TRBV6-3 among them.

The J segment lost 4 bases and the V segment lost 1 base, leaving 6 bases of the junction unmatched. This CDR3 region has 16 residues. The germline gives CDR1 SGHNT, CDR2 YENEEA. On this clone itself: No antigen is known for it.

The chain links TRBV11-3 to TRBJ2-1; TRBD2 matches 8 bases. The source material was PBMCs. This sequence originates from a woman between 18 and 29 years old in good health and CMV-seronegative. CDR3: CASSLGLAGLYNEQFF. In DNA form, the CDR3 reads TGTGCCAGCAGCTTAGGGCTAGCGGGCTTGTACAATGAGCAGTTCTTC.